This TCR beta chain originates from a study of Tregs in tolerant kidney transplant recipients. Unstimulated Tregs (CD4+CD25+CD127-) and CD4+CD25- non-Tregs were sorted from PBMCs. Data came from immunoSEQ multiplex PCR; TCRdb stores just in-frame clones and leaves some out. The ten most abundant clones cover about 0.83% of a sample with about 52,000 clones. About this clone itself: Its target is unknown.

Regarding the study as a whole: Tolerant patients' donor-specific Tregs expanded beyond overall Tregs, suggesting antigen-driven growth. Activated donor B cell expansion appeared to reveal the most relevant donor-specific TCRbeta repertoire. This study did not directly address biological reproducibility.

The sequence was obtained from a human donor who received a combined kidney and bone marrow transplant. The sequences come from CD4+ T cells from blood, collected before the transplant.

The sequenced CDR3 bases are TGTGCCAGCAGCTTAGGGGACAACCAAGAGACC. It yields the protein CASSLGDNQET. The whole CDR3 is CASSLGDNQETQYF. The rearrangement uses TRBV5-6 and TRBJ2-5, with D perhaps TRBD1 (6 bases). Coverage ceases 3 residues before the CDR3 finishes, and the germline J gene fills in the end. Germline CDR1 reads SGHDT; CDR2 reads YYEEEE. V lost 2 bases and J 0 bases, leaving 8 bases between the germline ends. The CDR3 covers 14 residues.